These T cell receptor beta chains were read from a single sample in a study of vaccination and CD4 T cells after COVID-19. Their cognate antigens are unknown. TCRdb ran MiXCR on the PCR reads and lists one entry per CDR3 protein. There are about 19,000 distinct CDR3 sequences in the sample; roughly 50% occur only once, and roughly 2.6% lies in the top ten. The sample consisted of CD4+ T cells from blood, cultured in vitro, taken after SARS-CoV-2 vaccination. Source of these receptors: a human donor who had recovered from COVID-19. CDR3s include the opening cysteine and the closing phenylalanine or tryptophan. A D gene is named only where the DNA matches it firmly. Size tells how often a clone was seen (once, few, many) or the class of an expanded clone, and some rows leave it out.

CDR3 protein: CSAKRAGLNEAFF; CDR3 DNA: TGCAGTGCGAAGCGGGCCGGGCTTAACGAAGCTTTCTTT; D gene: NA; clone size: few; V gene: TRBV20-1; J gene: TRBJ1-1
CDR3 protein: CASSPHGGHTEAFF; CDR3 DNA: TGTGCCAGCAGCCCTCACGGGGGGCACACTGAAGCTTTCTTT; D gene: NA; clone size: NA; V gene: TRBV7-9; J gene: TRBJ1-1
CDR3 protein: CASSRLAGGPYNEQFF; CDR3 DNA: TGTGCCAGCAGCCGATTAGCGGGAGGGCCCTACAATGAGCAGTTCTTC; D gene: TRBD2; clone size: NA; V gene: TRBV6-1; J gene: TRBJ2-1
CDR3 protein: CASSLTGGGTQYF; CDR3 DNA: TGTGCCAGCAGCTTAACCGGCGGGGGGACGCAGTATTTT; D gene: TRBD2; clone size: NA; V gene: TRBV7-3; J gene: TRBJ2-3
CDR3 protein: CAISEGTGKNTGELFF; CDR3 DNA: TGTGCCATCAGTGAGGGGACAGGAAAAAACACCGGGGAGCTGTTTTTT; D gene: TRBD1; clone size: NA; V gene: TRBV10-3; J gene: TRBJ2-2
CDR3 protein: CASAGMNQPQHF; CDR3 DNA: TGTGCCAGCGCAGGGATGAATCAGCCCCAGCATTTT; D gene: NA; clone size: NA; V gene: TRBV2; J gene: TRBJ1-5
CDR3 protein: CATSDAGDSNQPQHF; CDR3 DNA: TGTGCCACCAGTGATGCAGGGGACAGCAATCAGCCCCAGCATTTT; D gene: NA; clone size: few; V gene: TRBV24-1; J gene: TRBJ1-5
CDR3 protein: CASSEATGGSSEQYF; CDR3 DNA: TGTGCCAGCAGTGAAGCGACAGGGGGCTCTTCCGAGCAGTACTTC; D gene: TRBD1; clone size: NA; V gene: TRBV2; J gene: TRBJ2-7
CDR3 protein: CASSLVRIGVAGSRDDEQFF; CDR3 DNA: TGCGCCAGCAGCCTTGTCCGGATCGGGGTCGCAGGTTCAAGAGACGATGAGCAGTTCTTC; D gene: NA; clone size: NA; V gene: TRBV4-3; J gene: TRBJ2-1
CDR3 protein: CASQTGGGSEAFF; CDR3 DNA: TGTGCCAGCCAGACTGGCGGGGGGTCTGAAGCTTTCTTT; D gene: NA; clone size: NA; V gene: TRBV28; J gene: TRBJ1-1
CDR3 protein: CASSPPGLAGRDAYEQYF; CDR3 DNA: TGTGCCAGCAGTCCGCCGGGACTAGCGGGACGGGACGCCTACGAGCAGTACTTC; D gene: TRBD2; clone size: NA; V gene: TRBV5-4; J gene: TRBJ2-7
CDR3 protein: CASNVEGALNSPLHF; CDR3 DNA: TGTGCCAGCAACGTAGAGGGGGCCCTTAATTCACCCCTCCACTTT; D gene: TRBD1; clone size: NA; V gene: TRBV5-4; J gene: TRBJ1-6
CDR3 protein: CASSLGGLSDGYTF; CDR3 DNA: TGTGCCAGCAGCTTGGGGGGCCTTTCGGACGGCTACACCTTC; D gene: NA; clone size: few; V gene: TRBV7-9; J gene: TRBJ1-2
CDR3 protein: CASSLVFGEAGGQNTEAFF; CDR3 DNA: TGTGCCAGCAGCTTAGTTTTCGGTGAAGCTGGGGGGCAGAACACTGAAGCTTTCTTT; D gene: NA; clone size: NA; V gene: TRBV11-2; J gene: TRBJ1-1
CDR3 protein: CSAGEETQYF; CDR3 DNA: TGCAGTGCGGGGGAAGAGACCCAGTACTTC; D gene: NA; clone size: NA; V gene: TRBV20-1; J gene: TRBJ2-5
CDR3 protein: CASSGDGTDTQYF; CDR3 DNA: TGTGCCAGCAGTGGGGACGGCACAGATACGCAGTATTTT; D gene: NA; clone size: NA; V gene: TRBV6-4; J gene: TRBJ2-3
CDR3 protein: CSATAEDRWSFDTQYF; CDR3 DNA: TGCAGTGCCACAGCGGAGGACAGGTGGTCATTTGATACGCAGTATTTT; D gene: TRBD1; clone size: few; V gene: TRBV20-1; J gene: TRBJ2-3
CDR3 protein: CATPLGSLAGGQYF; CDR3 DNA: TGTGCCACCCCCCTGGGGTCGCTAGCGGGAGGGCAGTACTTC; D gene: TRBD2; clone size: few; V gene: TRBV24-1; J gene: TRBJ2-7
CDR3 protein: CSAMQGLSSYEQYF; CDR3 DNA: TGCAGTGCTATGCAGGGGCTTAGCTCCTACGAGCAGTACTTC; D gene: NA; clone size: NA; V gene: TRBV20-1; J gene: TRBJ2-7
CDR3 protein: CASSLAGGYGYTF; CDR3 DNA: TGTGCCAGCAGCCTAGCCGGTGGTTATGGCTACACCTTC; D gene: NA; clone size: NA; V gene: TRBV7-9; J gene: TRBJ1-2
CDR3 protein: CASSPDTYEQYF; CDR3 DNA: TGTGCCAGCAGTCCGGACACCTACGAGCAGTACTTC; D gene: NA; clone size: NA; V gene: TRBV7-2; J gene: TRBJ2-7
CDR3 protein: CASSTSRVRGTEAFF; CDR3 DNA: TGTGCCAGCAGTACGAGCAGAGTTCGGGGGACTGAAGCTTTCTTT; D gene: NA; clone size: NA; V gene: TRBV28; J gene: TRBJ1-1
CDR3 protein: CATSRDLTGMNYGYTF; CDR3 DNA: TGTGCCACCAGCAGAGATCTAACAGGAATGAACTATGGCTACACCTTC; D gene: NA; clone size: NA; V gene: TRBV15; J gene: TRBJ1-2
CDR3 protein: CASSADRGSGYTF; CDR3 DNA: TGTGCCAGCAGCGCCGACAGGGGTTCTGGCTACACCTTC; D gene: TRBD1; clone size: NA; V gene: TRBV7-8; J gene: TRBJ1-2
CDR3 protein: CASSLGVNTEAFF; CDR3 DNA: TGTGCCAGCAGCTTAGGGGTTAACACTGAAGCTTTCTTT; D gene: NA; clone size: NA; V gene: TRBV11-3; J gene: TRBJ1-1
CDR3 protein: CASSLDQGRGETQYF; CDR3 DNA: TGTGCCAGCAGCCTGGACCAGGGGCGGGGGGAGACCCAGTACTTC; D gene: NA; clone size: NA; V gene: TRBV5-4; J gene: TRBJ2-5
CDR3 protein: CASSSPVSYEQYF; CDR3 DNA: TGTGCCAGCAGCTCCCCAGTATCCTACGAGCAGTACTTC; D gene: NA; clone size: NA; V gene: TRBV7-2; J gene: TRBJ2-7
CDR3 protein: CASSFGSAGGPLETQYF; CDR3 DNA: TGTGCCAGCAGCTTCGGCAGCGCGGGAGGTCCCCTTGAGACCCAGTACTTC; D gene: TRBD2; clone size: few; V gene: TRBV11-3; J gene: TRBJ2-5
CDR3 protein: CASNALRSGMNTDTQYF; CDR3 DNA: TGTGCCAGTAACGCCCTACGGTCCGGAATGAACACAGATACGCAGTATTTT; D gene: NA; clone size: once; V gene: TRBV19; J gene: TRBJ2-3
CDR3 protein: CATSDFGHTPNQPQHF; CDR3 DNA: TGTGCCACCAGTGATTTCGGACATACACCCAATCAGCCCCAGCATTTT; D gene: NA; clone size: NA; V gene: TRBV24-1; J gene: TRBJ1-5
CDR3 protein: CASSYRAGRVVDTQYF; CDR3 DNA: TGTGCCAGCAGTTACCGTGCAGGGCGCGTTGTAGATACGCAGTATTTT; D gene: NA; clone size: NA; V gene: TRBV6-5; J gene: TRBJ2-3
CDR3 protein: CASSLGLGEQYF; CDR3 DNA: TGTGCCAGCAGCCTCGGACTCGGCGAGCAGTACTTC; D gene: NA; clone size: NA; V gene: TRBV7-2; J gene: TRBJ2-7
CDR3 protein: CSARVISGQGFNEQYF; CDR3 DNA: TGCAGTGCTAGAGTAATTTCGGGACAGGGATTCAACGAGCAGTACTTC; D gene: TRBD1; clone size: NA; V gene: TRBV20-1; J gene: TRBJ2-7
CDR3 protein: CASSYQRGRYQPQHF; CDR3 DNA: TGTGCCAGCAGTTACCAGCGGGGGAGATATCAGCCCCAGCATTTT; D gene: NA; clone size: few; V gene: TRBV6-2/TRBV6-3; J gene: TRBJ1-5
CDR3 protein: CSARDWDTEAFF; CDR3 DNA: TGCAGTGCTAGAGATTGGGACACTGAAGCTTTCTTT; D gene: NA; clone size: few; V gene: TRBV20-1; J gene: TRBJ1-1
CDR3 protein: CSASSRGLAKNIQYF; CDR3 DNA: TGCAGTGCTAGTTCCAGGGGGCTAGCCAAAAACATTCAGTACTTC; D gene: TRBD1; clone size: NA; V gene: TRBV20-1; J gene: TRBJ2-4
CDR3 protein: CASSYSDGSRPQHF; CDR3 DNA: TGTGCCAGCAGTTACTCAGACGGTAGCAGGCCCCAGCATTTT; D gene: NA; clone size: NA; V gene: TRBV6-2/TRBV6-3; J gene: TRBJ1-5
CDR3 protein: CASQRGQGIGNTEAFF; CDR3 DNA: TGTGCCAGCCAAAGGGGACAGGGGATTGGGAACACTGAAGCTTTCTTT; D gene: TRBD1; clone size: once; V gene: TRBV2; J gene: TRBJ1-1
CDR3 protein: CASSLSAGSYEQYF; CDR3 DNA: TGTGCCAGCAGCTTATCAGCGGGGTCCTACGAGCAGTACTTC; D gene: TRBD2; clone size: NA; V gene: TRBV11-3; J gene: TRBJ2-7
CDR3 protein: CASSSTGSYNSPLHF; CDR3 DNA: TGTGCCAGCAGCTCTACAGGGTCCTATAATTCACCCCTCCACTTT; D gene: NA; clone size: NA; V gene: TRBV11-2; J gene: TRBJ1-6
CDR3 protein: CSATRGEKLFF; CDR3 DNA: TGCAGTGCTACACGAGGGGAAAAACTGTTTTTT; D gene: NA; clone size: NA; V gene: TRBV20-1; J gene: TRBJ1-4
CDR3 protein: CARSCYREYGYTF; CDR3 DNA: TGTGCCAGAAGCTGTTACAGGGAGTATGGCTACACCTTC; D gene: NA; clone size: NA; V gene: TRBV5-3; J gene: TRBJ1-2
CDR3 protein: CASSESQGGTYGHTF; CDR3 DNA: TGTGCCAGCAGTGAATCCCAGGGGGGCACTTATGGCCACACCTTC; D gene: TRBD1; clone size: NA; V gene: TRBV6-1; J gene: TRBJ1-2